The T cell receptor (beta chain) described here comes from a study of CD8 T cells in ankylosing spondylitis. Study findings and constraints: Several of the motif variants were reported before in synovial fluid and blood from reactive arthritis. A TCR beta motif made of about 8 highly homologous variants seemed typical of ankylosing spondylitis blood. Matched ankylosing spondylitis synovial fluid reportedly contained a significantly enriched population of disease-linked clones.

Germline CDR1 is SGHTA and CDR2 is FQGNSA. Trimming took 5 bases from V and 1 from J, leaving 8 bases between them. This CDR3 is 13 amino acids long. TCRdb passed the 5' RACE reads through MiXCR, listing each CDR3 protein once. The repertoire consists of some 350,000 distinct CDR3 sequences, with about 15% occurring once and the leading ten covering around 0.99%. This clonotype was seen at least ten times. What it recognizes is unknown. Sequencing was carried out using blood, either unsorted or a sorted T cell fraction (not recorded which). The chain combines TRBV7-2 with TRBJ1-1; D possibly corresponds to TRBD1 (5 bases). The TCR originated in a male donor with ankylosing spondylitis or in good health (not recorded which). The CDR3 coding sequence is TGTGCCAGCAGCCGCGACAGGAACACTGAAGCTTTCTTT. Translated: CASSRDRNTEAFF.